The 21 T cell receptor beta chains below come from one sample, sequenced in a study of metastatic and nonmetastatic thyroid tumors. Thyroid surgery took place with no prior treatment in any patient. TCRdb re-analyzed the PCR reads using MiXCR. In the table there are a few thousand clones, 37% of which are singletons. The sequencing input was tumor tissue. All receptors come from a male donor with papillary thyroid cancer or a benign thyroid nodule (not recorded which). Some clones in this sample may be carry-over from other donors' samples.

The V call is TRBV28, the J call TRBJ1-5; D is possibly TRBD1 (5 bases). This CDR3 contains 16 residues. Trimming removed 5 bases at V and 0 bases at J, with 14 bases between. The germline gives CDR1 MDHEN, CDR2 SYDVKM. The CDR3: CASSRDRSYSNQPQHF. The CDR3 DNA reads TGTGCCAGCAGTCGGGACCGATCATATAGCAATCAGCCCCAGCATTTT.

At least ten counts were recorded for this clone. The rearrangement joins TRBV12-3 or TRBV12-4 to TRBJ2-7, with D perhaps matching TRBD2 (5 bases). The length of the CDR3 is 15 residues. V was pared by 3 bases and J by 5 bases, with 17 bases between. The CDR3 sequence: CASSLMGGPGNEQYF. As DNA, the CDR3 is TGTGCCAGCAGTTTGATGGGCGGGCCTGGGAACGAGCAGTACTTC.

In this sample, this clone is medium-sized. The chain joins TRBV7-9 to TRBJ2-7; possibly TRBD1 or TRBD2 for D (5 bases each). CDR1 SEHNR and CDR2 FQNEAQ come from the germline V gene (reference sequence). The V end lost 3 bases, the J end lost 6 bases, and 12 bases lay between the germline ends. This CDR3 is 13 amino acids long. This chain's CDR3 is CASSLGPGLEQYF. The DNA of the CDR3 is TGTGCCAGCAGCTTGGGACCGGGTCTCGAGCAGTACTTC.

The chain joins TRBV18 to TRBJ2-7; D remains unclear. The CDR3 extends over 16 amino acids. Germline CDR1 reads KGHSH; CDR2 reads LQKENI. The V gene lost 0 bases and the J gene lost 0 bases, with 12 bases spanning the gap. CDR3 sequence (DNA): TGTGCCAGCTCACCACCGAGTCAGGCCCACTCCTACGAGCAGTACTTC. Amino acid sequence: CASSPPSQAHSYEQYF.

The rearrangement joins TRBV2 to TRBJ1-6; 7 bases align to TRBD1. Germline assignment: CDR1 SNHLY and CDR2 FYNNEI. The CDR3 extends over 14 amino acids. J was trimmed by 6 bases and V by 6 bases; bases with no gene match: 5. CDR3: CASRSGTANSPLHF. The DNA of the CDR3 is TGTGCCAGCAGGTCCGGGACAGCTAATTCACCCCTCCACTTT.

The J gene is TRBJ2-2, the V gene TRBV19; D may correspond to TRBD1 or TRBD2 (5 bases each). The CDR3 sequence is 15 residues long. V lost 3 bases, J lost 4 bases, and 12 bases lay in between. The V gene's germline CDR1 is LNHDA and CDR2 SQIVND (reference sequence). CDR3 amino acids: CASSIGGLGTGELFF. The CDR3 DNA reads TGTGCCAGTAGTATTGGGGGTTTAGGCACCGGGGAGCTGTTTTTT.

By its share, this clone is hyperexpanded. This rearrangement joins TRBV5-8 to TRBJ1-3; D remains ambiguous. Trimming removed 3 bases at V and 0 bases at J, with 10 bases between. Germline loops: CDR1 SGHTS, CDR2 YDEGEE. This CDR3 is 15 amino acids long. CDR3 amino acids: CASSSITYSGNTIYF. Here the CDR3 DNA reads TGTGCCAGCAGCTCCATAACATACTCTGGAAACACCATATATTTT.

This clone came up a few times. The chain links TRBV11-2 to TRBJ2-7; D unclear. Trimming left V 0 bases short and J 5 bases short, with 20 bases between. The CDR3 covers 17 residues. CDR1 is SGHAT, CDR2 FQNNGV, per germline. DNA for the CDR3: TGTGCCAGCAGCTTAGATCCTGGCAGATTGGCACCCAACGAGCAGTACTTC. It is translated as CASSLDPGRLAPNEQYF.

This clone was counted only a few times. The chain carries TRBV6-1 and TRBJ2-1; unclear D gene. This CDR3 region has 14 residues. V lost 7 bases, J lost 6 bases, and 16 bases lay in between. Germline CDR1 MNHNS, CDR2 SASEGT. The CDR3 spells CASTPGPLGNEQFF. The CDR3 bases are TGTGCCAGCACCCCGGGCCCCCTGGGCAATGAGCAGTTCTTC.

Only a few counts were recorded for this clone. The CDR3 is CASSEKDDGRGEQYF. For the CDR3, the DNA is TGTGCCAGCAGTGAAAAAGATGACGGGAGGGGTGAGCAGTACTTC. This chain uses TRBV6-1 with TRBJ2-7, with TRBD2 identical over 8 bases. This CDR3 comprises 15 residues. With 2 bases clipped from V and 7 bases from J, the junction kept 10 bases outside the gene matches. Germline lookup yields CDR1 MNHNS and CDR2 SASEGT.

The chain has TRBV6-5 and TRBJ2-2; D gene unclear. V was cut by 6 bases and J by 2 bases, with 7 bases left in between. The CDR3 covers 13 residues. Germline CDR1 reads MNHEY; CDR2 reads SVGAGI. The CDR3: CASSEINTGELFF. CDR3 in DNA: TGTGCCAGCAGCGAGATAAACACCGGGGAGCTGTTTTTT.

By share of the sample, this clone is medium-sized. The chain uses TRBV9 and TRBJ2-5, with a tentative D call TRBD2 (6 bases). Trimming left V 2 bases short and J 2 bases short, with 19 bases between. Germline V gives CDR1 SGDLS, CDR2 YYNGEE. CDR3 length equals 17 residues. CDR3 nucleotides: TGTGCCAGCAGCGTTTCCGGGGGTCCTAACTTTCAAGAGACCCAGTACTTC. Its protein is CASSVSGGPNFQETQYF.

This chain uses TRBV12-3 or TRBV12-4 with TRBJ1-1, with 7 positions matching TRBD1. Trimming removed 5 bases from V and 4 bases from J; junction bases left unmatched: 4. This CDR3 has 13 amino acids. Written as DNA, the CDR3 is TGTGCCAGCAGTCCAAGACAGGGCACTGAAGCTTTCTTT. The encoded protein is CASSPRQGTEAFF.

V is TRBV20-1 and J is TRBJ1-1; 7 bases align to TRBD1. V gave up 5 bases and J gave up 4 bases; unmatched junction bases: 7. Per the germline V gene, CDR1 is DFQATT and CDR2 is SNEGSKA (reference sequence). The CDR3 length is 13 residues. CDR3 amino acids: CSADPRGGTEAFF. The CDR3 region has the DNA TGCAGTGCTGACCCCAGGGGGGGCACTGAAGCTTTCTTT.

V usage is TRBV10-3 and J usage is TRBJ1-2; D unresolved. The CDR3 spans 15 residues. Trimming cost V 2 bases and J 2 bases, with 12 bases left between them. Looked up from germline, CDR1 is ENHRY and CDR2 is SYGVKD. The CDR3 protein is CAISEGEYLNYGYTF. CDR3 bases: TGTGCCATCAGTGAGGGGGAGTATCTAAACTATGGCTACACCTTC.

V gene TRBV6-5 combines with J gene TRBJ2-1; TRBD2 matches 8 bases. Per germline, CDR1 MNHEY and CDR2 SVGAGI. CDR3 size: 11 residues. The J segment lost 13 bases and the V segment lost 8 bases, leaving 7 bases of the junction unmatched. This chain's CDR3 is CASVLAGLQFF. In DNA form, the CDR3 reads TGTGCCAGCGTTTTAGCGGGGCTTCAGTTCTTC.

This clone was detected only a few times. The rearrangement links TRBV5-1 to TRBJ1-1; D is ambiguous. Deletions cut 0 bases from V and 1 base from J, with 10 bases between. Germline V gene sequence: CDR1 SGHRS, CDR2 YFSETQ. This CDR3 has 15 amino acids. Here the CDR3 DNA reads TGCGCCAGCAGCTTGGCTTCCGGCCCGAACACTGAAGCTTTCTTT. Protein sequence: CASSLASGPNTEAFF.

The chain has TRBV6-1 and TRBJ1-2; D perhaps matches TRBD1 (5 bases). Per germline, CDR1 MNHNS and CDR2 SASEGT. Trimming cost V 2 bases and J 4 bases, with 20 bases left between them. The CDR3 covers 17 residues. CDR3 sequence (DNA): TGTGCCAGCAGTGAAACACCGCACCCCAGGGATCTCTATGGCTACACCTTC. It yields the protein CASSETPHPRDLYGYTF.

The gene calls are TRBV2 and TRBJ2-1, with TRBD1 as a possible D gene (6 bases). The length of the CDR3 is 13 residues. Between the trimmed V and J ends, which lost 4 bases and 9 bases, there was a span of 13 bases. Germline V gives CDR1 SNHLY, CDR2 FYNNEI. The CDR3 region has the DNA TGTGCCAGCAGTGTTACAGGGTTAAGTGAGCAGTTCTTC. Translated: CASSVTGLSEQFF.

This clone is medium-sized in the sample. The chain has TRBV3-1 and TRBJ2-5; a possible D gene is TRBD2 (6 bases). V lost 0 bases, J lost 5 bases, and 10 bases lay in between. Germline loops: CDR1 LGHDT, CDR2 YNNKEL (reference sequence). The CDR3 spans 14 residues. The CDR3 spells CASSQDAGRETQYF. The CDR3 nucleotides are TGTGCCAGCAGCCAAGACGCAGGGAGGGAGACCCAGTACTTC.

By share of the sample, this clone is medium-sized. The V and J genes are TRBV7-3 and TRBJ2-5, with no clear D. V lost 1 base and J 4 bases, leaving 4 bases between the germline ends. The CDR3 loop spans 12 amino acids. CDR1 and CDR2 (germline): SGHTA, FQGTGA. The CDR3 spells CASSLIGETQYF. CDR3 coding DNA: TGTGCCAGCAGCTTAATTGGAGAGACCCAGTACTTC.